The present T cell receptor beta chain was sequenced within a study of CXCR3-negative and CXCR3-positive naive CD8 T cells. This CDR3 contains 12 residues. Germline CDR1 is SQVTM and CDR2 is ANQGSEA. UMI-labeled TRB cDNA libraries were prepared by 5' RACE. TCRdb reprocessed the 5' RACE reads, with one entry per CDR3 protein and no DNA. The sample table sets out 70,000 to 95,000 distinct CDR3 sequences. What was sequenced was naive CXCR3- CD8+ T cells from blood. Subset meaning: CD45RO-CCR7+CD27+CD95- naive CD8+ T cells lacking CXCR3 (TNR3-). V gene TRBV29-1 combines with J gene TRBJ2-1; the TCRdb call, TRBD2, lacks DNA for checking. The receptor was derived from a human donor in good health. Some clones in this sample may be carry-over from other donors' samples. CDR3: CSGSGGAFEQFF.